This passage covers 5 T cell receptor beta chains from one sample sequenced in a study of shared clonotypes between healthy human individuals. Assay used: immunoSEQ multiplex PCR; TCRdb lists only in-frame clones, some missing. The sample contains some 1 million clones, roughly 80% of which appear only once. The sample comprised memory CD4+ T cells sorted from blood. Sample subset: CD45RA-negative fraction. The receptors here all came from a man aged 18 to 29 in good health.

The V gene is TRBV27, the J gene TRBJ2-5; 13 nucleotides agree with TRBD2. V lost 3 bases, J lost 4 bases, and 5 bases stayed unmatched. The germline gives CDR1 MNHEY, CDR2 SMNVEV (reference sequence). The CDR3 has 16 residues. The CDR3 DNA follows: TGTGCCAGCAGTTTGACGGGACTAGCGGGGCGAGAGACCCAGTACTTC. Translated: CASSLTGLAGRETQYF.

The V call is TRBV4-1, the J call TRBJ2-1; weak D call: TRBD1 (6 bases). The length of the CDR3 is 18 residues. Per the germline V gene, CDR1 is MGHRA and CDR2 is YSYEKL. V was shortened by 4 bases and J by 0 bases, with 19 bases between the two germline ends. In nucleotides, the CDR3 is TGCGCCAGCAGCCTCAGGGGTGGGGGACGGAGCTCCTACAATGAGCAGTTCTTC. Protein product: CASSLRGGGRSSYNEQFF.

The gene calls are TRBV30 and TRBJ2-1; D is unclear. The germline CDR1 and CDR2 sequences are GTSNPN and SVGIG (reference sequence). The germline V and J ends were trimmed by 3 bases and 7 bases, with 10 bases remaining between them. CDR3 length equals 12 residues. CDR3 DNA: TGTGCCTGGAGCAAATGGGGAAATGAGCAGTTCTTC. Amino acid sequence: CAWSKWGNEQFF. Full variable domain (remainder filled in from reference TRBV30 and TRBJ2-1): SQTIHQWPATLVQPVGSPLSLECTVEGTSNPNLYWYRQAAGRGLQLLFYSVGIGQISSEVPQNLSASRPQDRQFILSSKKLLLSDSGFYLCAWSKWGNEQFFGPGTRLTVL.

This clone was detected many times. The rearrangement uses TRBV6-5 and TRBJ1-2, with D maybe TRBD1 (6 bases). The V end lost 5 bases, the J end lost 6 bases, and 19 bases lay between the germline ends. The V gene's germline CDR1 is MNHEY and CDR2 SVGAGI. There are 15 residues in the CDR3. The CDR3 DNA reads TGTGCCAGCAGTCACCGGGACACCGGGGGCCATGGCTACACCTTC. Its protein is CASSHRDTGGHGYTF.

The chain is built from TRBV30 and TRBJ1-3, with D perhaps TRBD1 (5 bases). CDR3 size: 17 residues. Germline loops: CDR1 GTSNPN, CDR2 SVGIG (reference sequence). V was cut by 1 base and J by 0 bases, with 16 bases left in between. The CDR3 DNA is TGTGCCTGGAGTGGAGGTAGGGGACCTCTCTCTGGAAACACCATATATTTT. Translation gives CAWSGGRGPLSGNTIYF.